These T cell receptor beta chains were read from a single sample in a study of CD8+ T cells in alopecia areata. Only in-frame clones appear in the TCRdb table, and some are missing; sequencing was by immunoSEQ multiplex PCR. The top ten hold approximately 2.8% of the sample, which has 100,000 to 150,000 clones, roughly 68% seen once. The sequenced material came from CD4+ T cells sorted from blood. The source of these receptors is a human donor in good health. Each CDR3 is given with its conserved first and last residue. The order of the fields is J gene, clone size, D gene, V gene, CDR3 DNA, CDR3 protein. The D gene is left open where the match is weak. Size values are once, few and many counts, or a class for expanded clones, and some rows have none.

j_call: TRBJ1-2
clone_size: NA
d_call: NA
v_call: TRBV4-1
cdr3_nt: TGCGCCAGCAGCTCTTGGAGTGGCTACACCTTC
cdr3_aa: CASSSWSGYTF

j_call: TRBJ2-5
clone_size: few
d_call: TRBD2
v_call: TRBV27
cdr3_nt: TGTGCCAGCGGCGGAGGGACTAGCGGGGTCCAAGAGACCCAGTACTTC
cdr3_aa: CASGGGTSGVQETQYF

j_call: TRBJ2-7
clone_size: once
d_call: TRBD1
v_call: TRBV5-6
cdr3_nt: TGTGCCAGCAGCCCCACGAGGGGGCGGGTGGGGGAGCAGTACTTC
cdr3_aa: CASSPTRGRVGEQYF

j_call: TRBJ1-1
clone_size: NA
d_call: TRBD1
v_call: TRBV5-6
cdr3_nt: TGTGCCAGCAGCTCCCCACAGGGGCGGGGCACTGAAGCTTTCTTT
cdr3_aa: CASSSPQGRGTEAFF

j_call: TRBJ2-5
clone_size: NA
d_call: TRBD2
v_call: TRBV10-3
cdr3_nt: TGTGCCATCAGACCGACTAGCGGGTTAGAGACCCAGTACTTC
cdr3_aa: CAIRPTSGLETQYF

j_call: TRBJ1-2
clone_size: NA
d_call: NA
v_call: TRBV7-8
cdr3_nt: TGTGCCAGCAGCCACCAGGACTATGGCTACACCTTC
cdr3_aa: CASSHQDYGYTF

j_call: TRBJ1-6
clone_size: NA
d_call: TRBD1
v_call: TRBV4-1
cdr3_nt: TGCGCCAGCAGCCAACCCGACAGGGGAACACCCCTCCACTTT
cdr3_aa: CASSQPDRGTPLHF

j_call: TRBJ2-4
clone_size: NA
d_call: TRBD1
v_call: TRBV16
cdr3_nt: TGTGCCAGCAGCCTCCTGGACAGGGTTGGCAAAAACATTCAGTACTTC
cdr3_aa: CASSLLDRVGKNIQYF

j_call: TRBJ1-1
clone_size: NA
d_call: TRBD1
v_call: TRBV5-4
cdr3_nt: TGTGCCAGCACTCGGGGACAGGGGGACACTGAAGCTTTCTTT
cdr3_aa: CASTRGQGDTEAFF

j_call: TRBJ1-1
clone_size: NA
d_call: TRBD1
v_call: TRBV19
cdr3_nt: TGTGCCAGTAGTATGCGGGGGGACAGGAACGAAGCTTTCTTT
cdr3_aa: CASSMRGDRNEAFF

j_call: TRBJ2-5
clone_size: NA
d_call: NA
v_call: TRBV15
cdr3_nt: TGTGCCACCGCCGGGGACAAAAAAGAGACCCAGTACTTC
cdr3_aa: CATAGDKKETQYF

j_call: TRBJ1-4
clone_size: NA
d_call: NA
v_call: TRBV29-1
cdr3_nt: TGCAGCGTTTTCCATTACGAAAAACTGTTTTTT
cdr3_aa: CSVFHYEKLFF

j_call: TRBJ1-1
clone_size: few
d_call: NA
v_call: TRBV30
cdr3_nt: TGTGCCTGGAGTACCCAGGGGTCGAACACTGAAGCTTTCTTT
cdr3_aa: CAWSTQGSNTEAFF

j_call: TRBJ2-5
clone_size: few
d_call: TRBD2
v_call: TRBV4-1
cdr3_nt: TGCGCCAGCAGCCAAGGGATAGCGGGGGGGGAAGAGACCCAGTACTTC
cdr3_aa: CASSQGIAGGEETQYF

j_call: TRBJ1-4
clone_size: NA
d_call: TRBD1
v_call: TRBV2
cdr3_nt: TGTGCCAGCAGAGACAGGGGGACTAATGAAAAACTGTTTTTT
cdr3_aa: CASRDRGTNEKLFF

j_call: TRBJ1-5
clone_size: NA
d_call: NA
v_call: TRBV19
cdr3_nt: TGTGCCAGTAGTGGGAGGGGTAGGGAGCTCAATCAGCCCCAGCATTTT
cdr3_aa: CASSGRGRELNQPQHF

j_call: TRBJ2-3
clone_size: NA
d_call: NA
v_call: TRBV29-1
cdr3_nt: TGCAGCGTGAAACAGGGCTCTAGCACAGATACGCAGTATTTT
cdr3_aa: CSVKQGSSTDTQYF

j_call: TRBJ2-3
clone_size: NA
d_call: NA
v_call: TRBV29-1
cdr3_nt: TGCAGCGTTTATGGAGAGGGCACAGATACGCAGTATTTT
cdr3_aa: CSVYGEGTDTQYF

j_call: TRBJ2-7
clone_size: NA
d_call: TRBD1
v_call: TRBV2
cdr3_nt: TGTGCCAGTACCGGGACAGGGGGAACCTACGAGCAGTACTTC
cdr3_aa: CASTGTGGTYEQYF

j_call: TRBJ2-5
clone_size: few
d_call: TRBD1
v_call: TRBV6-6
cdr3_nt: TGTGCCAGCAGTGATGGGGACAGACGGGAGACCCAGTACTTC
cdr3_aa: CASSDGDRRETQYF

j_call: TRBJ2-2
clone_size: NA
d_call: NA
v_call: TRBV5-1
cdr3_nt: TGCGCCAGCAGCTACGGGTTCCAGGGGGGCACCGGGGAGCTGTTTTTT
cdr3_aa: CASSYGFQGGTGELFF

j_call: TRBJ2-1
clone_size: NA
d_call: NA
v_call: TRBV30
cdr3_nt: TGTGCCTGGAGTAGGTACTCTGGCGATGAGCAGTTCTTC
cdr3_aa: CAWSRYSGDEQFF

j_call: TRBJ2-3
clone_size: NA
d_call: NA
v_call: TRBV5-1
cdr3_nt: TGCGCCAGCAGCTTGAGCTGGGGGGCTGAAACGCAGTATTTT
cdr3_aa: CASSLSWGAETQYF

j_call: TRBJ2-1
clone_size: few
d_call: TRBD1
v_call: TRBV10-2
cdr3_nt: TGCGCCAGCAGCCTAGGGGGCCCGCCCTACAATGAGCAGTTCTTC
cdr3_aa: CASSLGGPPYNEQFF

j_call: TRBJ1-1
clone_size: NA
d_call: NA
v_call: TRBV6-5
cdr3_nt: TGTGCCAGCAGATACAGGGTTAGGGCTGAAGCTTTCTTT
cdr3_aa: CASRYRVRAEAFF

j_call: TRBJ2-5
clone_size: NA
d_call: NA
v_call: TRBV2
cdr3_nt: TGTGCCAGCAGGACCGGAGAGACCCAGTACTTC
cdr3_aa: CASRTGETQYF

j_call: TRBJ2-1
clone_size: NA
d_call: TRBD2
v_call: TRBV4-1
cdr3_nt: TGCGCCAGCAGCCTAGGAGCGGGACTAGAGTACAATGAGCAGTTCTTC
cdr3_aa: CASSLGAGLEYNEQFF

j_call: TRBJ2-7
clone_size: NA
d_call: TRBD2
v_call: TRBV9
cdr3_nt: TGTGCCAGCAGCCCTTTGCGGATAGCGGGGGGCTACGAGCAGTACTTC
cdr3_aa: CASSPLRIAGGYEQYF

j_call: TRBJ2-3
clone_size: NA
d_call: NA
v_call: TRBV30
cdr3_nt: TGTGCCTGGGGGGGTAGGGGGAATACGCAGTATTTT
cdr3_aa: CAWGGRGNTQYF

j_call: TRBJ2-2
clone_size: NA
d_call: NA
v_call: TRBV9
cdr3_nt: TGTGCCAGCAGCGAGGGGTTGAGCACCGGGGAGCTGTTTTTT
cdr3_aa: CASSEGLSTGELFF

j_call: TRBJ2-1
clone_size: NA
d_call: NA
v_call: TRBV29-1
cdr3_nt: TGCAGCGTTGAAGGTGGGTTCCGGCATGAGCAGTTCTTC
cdr3_aa: CSVEGGFRHEQFF

j_call: TRBJ2-2
clone_size: NA
d_call: TRBD1
v_call: TRBV6-4
cdr3_nt: TGTGCCAGCGGGGGACAGGGGACCGGGGAGCTGTTTTTT
cdr3_aa: CASGGQGTGELFF

j_call: TRBJ1-1
clone_size: NA
d_call: NA
v_call: TRBV29-1
cdr3_nt: TGCAGCGTTGATCTAGGGGGCACTGAAGCTTTCTTT
cdr3_aa: CSVDLGGTEAFF

j_call: TRBJ2-1
clone_size: NA
d_call: NA
v_call: TRBV5-1
cdr3_nt: TGCGCCAGCAGCTTGGTCGCGAATGAGCAGTTCTTC
cdr3_aa: CASSLVANEQFF

j_call: TRBJ1-4
clone_size: NA
d_call: TRBD1
v_call: TRBV2
cdr3_nt: TGTGCCAGCAGTAGGGACAGGGGAACTAATGAAAAACTGTTTTTT
cdr3_aa: CASSRDRGTNEKLFF

j_call: TRBJ1-1
clone_size: NA
d_call: NA
v_call: TRBV5-1
cdr3_nt: TGCGCCAGCAGTCGGGACCCGGGCGACACTGAAGCTTTCTTT
cdr3_aa: CASSRDPGDTEAFF

j_call: TRBJ2-3
clone_size: NA
d_call: NA
v_call: TRBV2
cdr3_nt: TGTGCCAGCAGTGCGCGGACAGCAGATACGCAGTATTTT
cdr3_aa: CASSARTADTQYF

j_call: TRBJ2-1
clone_size: once
d_call: NA
v_call: TRBV5-1
cdr3_nt: TGCGCCAGCAGCTTGGCCCGAACCTACAATGAGCAGTTCTTC
cdr3_aa: CASSLARTYNEQFF

j_call: TRBJ1-2
clone_size: NA
d_call: NA
v_call: TRBV30
cdr3_nt: TGTGCCTGGAGCGAAGGTTCGGGTGGCTACACCTTC
cdr3_aa: CAWSEGSGGYTF

j_call: TRBJ1-3
clone_size: few
d_call: NA
v_call: TRBV29-1
cdr3_nt: TGCAGCGTTAAGGACACCTCTGGAAACACCATATATTTT
cdr3_aa: CSVKDTSGNTIYF

j_call: TRBJ2-5
clone_size: NA
d_call: NA
v_call: TRBV20-1
cdr3_nt: TGCAGTGCCGGAGGGCAAGAGACCCAGTACTTC
cdr3_aa: CSAGGQETQYF

j_call: TRBJ1-4
clone_size: NA
d_call: NA
v_call: TRBV20-1
cdr3_nt: TGCAGTGCGCCCAGTAATGAAAAACTGTTTTTT
cdr3_aa: CSAPSNEKLFF

j_call: TRBJ2-2
clone_size: NA
d_call: NA
v_call: TRBV4-1
cdr3_nt: TGCGCCAGCAGCCAAGATAGGCAGGGAGGTGCCGGGGAGCTGTTTTTT
cdr3_aa: CASSQDRQGGAGELFF

j_call: TRBJ2-1
clone_size: NA
d_call: TRBD2
v_call: TRBV11-2
cdr3_nt: TGTGCCAGCAGTCTCGGGGGGGAGGCCTACAATGAGCAGTTCTTC
cdr3_aa: CASSLGGEAYNEQFF

j_call: TRBJ1-1
clone_size: NA
d_call: NA
v_call: TRBV29-1
cdr3_nt: TGCAGCGCCATACCGGGACCTTCGAACACTGAAGCTTTCTTT
cdr3_aa: CSAIPGPSNTEAFF

j_call: TRBJ2-5
clone_size: few
d_call: NA
v_call: TRBV29-1
cdr3_nt: TGCAGCGTTGATCGACAGTCCCAAGAGACCCAGTACTTC
cdr3_aa: CSVDRQSQETQYF

j_call: TRBJ2-7
clone_size: NA
d_call: NA
v_call: TRBV29-1
cdr3_nt: TGCAGCGTTGGTGGGGGAGGCGAGCAGTACTTC
cdr3_aa: CSVGGGGEQYF

j_call: TRBJ1-6
clone_size: few
d_call: NA
v_call: TRBV6-6
cdr3_nt: TGTGCCAGCAGTTACTCGGAACCTAATTCACCCCTCCACTTT
cdr3_aa: CASSYSEPNSPLHF

j_call: TRBJ2-2
clone_size: NA
d_call: TRBD1
v_call: TRBV5-1
cdr3_nt: TGCGCCAGCAGCTTACAGGGGAGAGCCGGGGAGCTGTTTTTT
cdr3_aa: CASSLQGRAGELFF

j_call: TRBJ1-2
clone_size: NA
d_call: NA
v_call: TRBV6-6
cdr3_nt: TGTGCCAGCAGTTTAGCAACAGGGCTCTATGGCTACACCTTC
cdr3_aa: CASSLATGLYGYTF

j_call: TRBJ2-7
clone_size: NA
d_call: TRBD1
v_call: TRBV6-1
cdr3_nt: TGTGCCAGCAGTTCTACCCAGGGGGTGGGGCAGTACTTC
cdr3_aa: CASSSTQGVGQYF

j_call: TRBJ2-1
clone_size: NA
d_call: NA
v_call: TRBV29-1
cdr3_nt: TGCAGCGTTGAAGGGTCCGGTGGCCCATACAATGAGCAGTTCTTC
cdr3_aa: CSVEGSGGPYNEQFF